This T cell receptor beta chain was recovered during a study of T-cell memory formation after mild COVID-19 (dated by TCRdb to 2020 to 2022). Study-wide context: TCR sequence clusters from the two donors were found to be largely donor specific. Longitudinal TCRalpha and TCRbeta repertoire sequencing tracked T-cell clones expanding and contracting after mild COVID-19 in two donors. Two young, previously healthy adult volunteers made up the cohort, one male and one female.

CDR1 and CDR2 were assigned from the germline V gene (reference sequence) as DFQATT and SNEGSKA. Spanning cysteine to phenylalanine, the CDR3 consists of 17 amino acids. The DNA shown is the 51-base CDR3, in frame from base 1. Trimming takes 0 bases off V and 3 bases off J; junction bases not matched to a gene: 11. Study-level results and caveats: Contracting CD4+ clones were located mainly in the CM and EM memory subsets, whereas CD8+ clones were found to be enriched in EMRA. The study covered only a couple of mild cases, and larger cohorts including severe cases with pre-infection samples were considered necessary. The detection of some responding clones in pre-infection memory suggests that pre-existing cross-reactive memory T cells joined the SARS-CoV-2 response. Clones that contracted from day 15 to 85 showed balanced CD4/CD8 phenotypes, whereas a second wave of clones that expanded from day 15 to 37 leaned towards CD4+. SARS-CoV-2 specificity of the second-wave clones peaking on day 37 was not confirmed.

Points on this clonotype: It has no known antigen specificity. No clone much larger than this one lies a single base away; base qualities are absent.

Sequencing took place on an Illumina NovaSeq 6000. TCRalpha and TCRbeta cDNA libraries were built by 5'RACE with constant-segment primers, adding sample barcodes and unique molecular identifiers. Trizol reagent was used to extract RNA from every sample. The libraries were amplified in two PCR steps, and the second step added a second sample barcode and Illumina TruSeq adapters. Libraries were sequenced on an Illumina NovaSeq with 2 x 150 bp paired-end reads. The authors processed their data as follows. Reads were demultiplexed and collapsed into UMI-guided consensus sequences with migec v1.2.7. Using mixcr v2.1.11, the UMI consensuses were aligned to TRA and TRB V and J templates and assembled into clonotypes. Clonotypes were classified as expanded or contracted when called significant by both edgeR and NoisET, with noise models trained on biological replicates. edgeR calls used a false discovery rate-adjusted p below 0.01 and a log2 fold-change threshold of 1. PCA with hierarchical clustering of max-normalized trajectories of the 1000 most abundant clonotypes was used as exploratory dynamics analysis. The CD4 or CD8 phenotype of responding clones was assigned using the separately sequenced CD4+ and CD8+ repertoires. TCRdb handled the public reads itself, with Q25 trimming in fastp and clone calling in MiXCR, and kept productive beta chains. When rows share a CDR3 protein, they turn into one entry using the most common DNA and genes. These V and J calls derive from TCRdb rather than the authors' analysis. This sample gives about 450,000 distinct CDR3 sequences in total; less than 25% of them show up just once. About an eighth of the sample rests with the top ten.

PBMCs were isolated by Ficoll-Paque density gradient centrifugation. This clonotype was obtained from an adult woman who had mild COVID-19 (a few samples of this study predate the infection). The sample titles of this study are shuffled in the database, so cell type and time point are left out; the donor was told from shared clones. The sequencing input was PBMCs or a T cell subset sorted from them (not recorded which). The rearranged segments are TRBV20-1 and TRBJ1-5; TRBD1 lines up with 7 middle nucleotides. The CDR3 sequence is CSAREWGRGSTNQPQHF. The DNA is TGCAGTGCTAGAGAGTGGGGCAGGGGGTCAACCAATCAGCCCCAGCATTTT.